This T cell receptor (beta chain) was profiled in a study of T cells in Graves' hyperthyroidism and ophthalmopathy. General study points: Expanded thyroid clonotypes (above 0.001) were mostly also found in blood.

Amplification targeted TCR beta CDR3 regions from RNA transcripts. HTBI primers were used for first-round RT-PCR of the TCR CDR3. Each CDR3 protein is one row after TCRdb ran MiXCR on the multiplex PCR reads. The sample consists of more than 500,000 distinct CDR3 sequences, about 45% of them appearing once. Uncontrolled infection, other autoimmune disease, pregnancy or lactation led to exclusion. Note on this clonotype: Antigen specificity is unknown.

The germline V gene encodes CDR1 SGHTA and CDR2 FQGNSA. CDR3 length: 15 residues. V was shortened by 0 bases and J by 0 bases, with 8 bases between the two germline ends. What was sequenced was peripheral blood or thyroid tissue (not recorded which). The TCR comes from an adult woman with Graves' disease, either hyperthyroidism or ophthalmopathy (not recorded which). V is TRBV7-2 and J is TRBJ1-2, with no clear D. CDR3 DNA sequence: TGTGCCAGCAGCTTAGCCTCAAACTCTAACTATGGCTACACCTTC. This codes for CASSLASNSNYGYTF.